This passage covers 14 T cell receptor beta chains from one sample sequenced in a study of Ad26.COV2.S vaccination and SARS-CoV-2 variants. Assay: immunoSEQ multiplex PCR; the TCRdb copy retains only in-frame clones and omits some. The sample contains some 390,000 clones, approximately 91% of which appear only once. Treatment given: 15 to 20 received Ad26.COV2.S at low or high dose, single or two shots; 5 received placebo; per-sample allocation not given. The samples were gathered on day 63 after the first injection of vaccine or placebo. Here the sequenced sample was peripheral blood, taken in a trial of Ad26.COV2.S vaccine versus placebo. The receptors originated from a person between 18 and 65 years old who received the Ad26.COV2.S COVID-19 vaccine or a placebo.

This chain uses TRBV7-6 with TRBJ2-7, with D tentatively TRBD2 (5 bases). The CDR3 is made up of 16 amino acids. Germline CDR1 is SGHVS and CDR2 is FNYEAQ. Between the trimmed V and J ends, which lost 0 bases and 0 bases, there was a span of 12 bases. CDR3 coding DNA: TGTGCCAGCAGCTTAGCGTTGAGAGGGAACTCCTACGAGCAGTACTTC. This sequence encodes CASSLALRGNSYEQYF. Variable domain in full (rest from reference TRBV7-6 and TRBJ2-7): GAGVSQSPRYKVTKRGQDVALRCDPISGHVSLYWYRQALGQGPEFLTYFNYEAQQDKSGLPNDRFSAERPEGSISTLTIQRTEQRDSAMYRCASSLALRGNSYEQYFGPGTRLTVT.

Written as DNA, the CDR3 is TGTGCCAGCAGTTTTGGATTGGCCCGGTCCAATGAGCAGTTCTTC. It yields the protein CASSFGLARSNEQFF. The V and J genes are TRBV27 and TRBJ2-1, with no clear D. Between the trimmed V and J ends, which lost 3 bases and 6 bases, there was a span of 15 bases. The CDR3 sequence is 15 residues long. CDR1 is MNHEY, CDR2 SMNVEV, per germline (reference sequence).

J is TRBJ1-3 and V is TRBV2, with D possibly TRBD1 on 6 matching bases. V lost 5 bases and J 2 bases, leaving 16 bases between the germline ends. Germline V lookup: CDR1 SNHLY, CDR2 FYNNEI. This CDR3 comprises 16 residues. The CDR3 sequence: CASSPLRGVAGNTIYF. The DNA of the CDR3 is TGTGCCAGCAGTCCCCTTAGGGGGGTGGCTGGAAACACCATATATTTT.

The rearrangement uses TRBV2 and TRBJ2-2; D is possibly TRBD1 (6 bases). The CDR3 length is 16 residues. The V and J ends lost 4 bases and 1 base respectively, with 13 bases between them. Germline V gene lookup returns CDR1 SNHLY and CDR2 FYNNEI. The CDR3 DNA sequence: TGTGCCAGCAGTGTTCTAGGGACAATGAACACCGGGGAGCTGTTTTTT. It codes for CASSVLGTMNTGELFF.

The rearrangement uses TRBV7-2 and TRBJ2-5; possible D gene TRBD2, 6 bases. V lost 4 bases and J lost 2, with 8 bases in between. The germline V gene encodes CDR1 SGHTA and CDR2 FQGNSA. The CDR3 extends over 13 amino acids. The CDR3 sequence: CASSWTIQETQYF. CDR3 DNA: TGTGCCAGCAGCTGGACTATACAAGAGACCCAGTACTTC.

This chain joins TRBV10-3 and TRBJ1-1, with D unclear. V was trimmed by 0 bases and J by 0 bases, leaving 8 bases between them. CDR1 is ENHRY, CDR2 SYGVKD, per germline. This CDR3 is 15 amino acids long. The CDR3 loop reads CAISESGSMNTEAFF. The DNA of the CDR3 is TGTGCCATCAGTGAGTCGGGTAGCATGAACACTGAAGCTTTCTTT.

V is TRBV7-8 and J is TRBJ2-2; 10 positions agree with TRBD1. The germline V gene encodes CDR1 SGHVS and CDR2 FQNEAQ. CDR3 size: 16 residues. V gave up 5 bases and J gave up 1 base; unmatched junction bases: 4. The CDR3 reads CASSPRDRGNTGELFF. The CDR3 nucleotides read TGTGCCAGCAGCCCGAGGGACAGGGGGAACACCGGGGAGCTGTTTTTT.

V and J are TRBV2 and TRBJ2-1, with 13 bases matching TRBD2. Trimming cost V 6 bases and J 7 bases; bases outside gene matches: 3. CDR1 is SNHLY and CDR2 is FYNNEI in the germline V gene. This CDR3 comprises 14 residues. Written as DNA, the CDR3 is TGTGCCAGCAGCCTGGGACTAGCGGGGAATGAGCAGTTCTTC. Amino acids: CASSLGLAGNEQFF.

The rearrangement links TRBV19 to TRBJ2-7; unclear D gene. The CDR3 extends over 12 amino acids. The ends were cut back, 3 bases at V and 1 base at J, with 4 bases in the middle. Germline V lookup: CDR1 LNHDA, CDR2 SQIVND (reference sequence). CDR3 region: CASSIGSYEQYF. The CDR3 bases are TGTGCCAGTAGTATTGGGTCCTACGAGCAGTACTTC.

The chain recombines TRBV4-1 with TRBJ1-5; D remains ambiguous. Germline CDR1 MGHRA, CDR2 YSYEKL. Trimming left V 4 bases short and J 7 bases short, with 14 bases between. CDR3 length equals 14 residues. CDR3 DNA: TGCGCCAGCAGCCCGAGGAGTGTTGGGCAGCCCCAGCATTTT. Protein: CASSPRSVGQPQHF.

The chain links TRBV3-1 (or the pseudogene TRBV3-2) to TRBJ1-2; no clear D. Deletions cut 1 base from V and 4 bases from J, with 13 bases between. Germline values: CDR1 LGHDT, CDR2 YNNKEL (reference sequence). CDR3 length: 15 amino acids. In DNA form, the CDR3 reads TGTGCCAGCAGCCAAGTAGGGTGGGGAGGCTATGGCTACACCTTC. Protein product: CASSQVGWGGYGYTF.

The V gene is TRBV15, the J gene TRBJ1-1, with D possibly matching TRBD1 (6 bases). The CDR3 is 15 residues long. The V and J ends lost 0 bases and 8 bases respectively, with 16 bases between them. CDR1 and CDR2 (germline): LNHNV, YYDKDF (reference sequence). Written as DNA, the CDR3 is TGTGCCACCAGCAGAGACCGCCGTAGGACAGCCGAAGCTTTCTTT. This codes for CATSRDRRRTAEAFF. Combining the CDR3 with reference TRBV15 and TRBJ1-1 gives the whole variable domain DAMVIQNPRYQVTQFGKPVTLSCSQTLNHNVMYWYQQKSSQAPKLLFHYYDKDFNNEADTPDNFQSRRPNTSFCFLDIRSPGLGDTAMYLCATSRDRRRTAEAFFGQGTRLTVV.

CDR3 sequence: CASSLGNRDYGYTF. Here the CDR3 DNA reads TGTGCCAGCAGCTTAGGAAACAGAGACTATGGCTACACCTTC. The chain has TRBV7-8 and TRBJ1-2; D remains ambiguous. Germline V gene lookup returns CDR1 SGHVS and CDR2 FQNEAQ. The CDR3 length is 14 residues. V was pared by 1 base and J by 3 bases, with 9 bases between.

The V gene is TRBV6-1, the J gene TRBJ1-2; TRBD1 aligns across 7 bases. The CDR3 has 15 residues. Germline V gives CDR1 MNHNS, CDR2 SASEGT. The J segment lost 2 bases and the V segment lost 2 bases, leaving 5 bases of the junction unmatched. The CDR3 region has the DNA TGTGCCAGCAGTGAATATGACAGGGCGAACTATGGCTACACCTTC. It specifies CASSEYDRANYGYTF.